A single sample gave rise to the 28 T cell receptor beta chains below, sequenced in a study of cytomegalovirus exposure and HLA in healthy donors. Profiling relied on immunoSEQ multiplex PCR, and the TCRdb table lists in-frame clones only, not all of them. The sample lists approximately 160,000 clones, over 85% seen once, with under 4.5% in the top ten. The specimen sequenced was PBMCs. The receptors shown here come from a man aged 18 to 30 in good health and CMV-seropositive.

This clone was recorded only once. V usage is TRBV12-5 and J usage is TRBJ1-2, with D unresolved. CDR3 length: 14 residues. V gave up 3 bases and J gave up 7 bases, with 15 bases separating them. Germline V gives CDR1 LGHNT, CDR2 FRNRAP. In nucleotides, the CDR3 is TGTGCTAGTGGTTTTGCCCCCCAACGGGGTGGCTACACCTTC. Translation gives CASGFAPQRGGYTF.

V gene TRBV30 combines with J gene TRBJ2-1, with D tentatively TRBD2 (6 bases). The V and J ends lost 0 bases and 9 bases respectively, with 21 bases between them. This CDR3 contains 16 residues. Germline CDR1 reads GTSNPN; CDR2 reads SVGIG (reference sequence). The CDR3, as DNA: TGTGCCTGGAGTGTATTTAAGAGCGGGCCTACAGGTGAGCAGTTCTTC. It specifies CAWSVFKSGPTGEQFF.

The chain links TRBV2 to TRBJ2-7; D is uncertain. V lost 4 bases to trimming and J lost 3 bases, with 10 bases between them. This CDR3 has 13 residues. Per the germline V gene, CDR1 is SNHLY and CDR2 is FYNNEI. CDR3 DNA sequence: TGTGCCAGCAGTGTAGGAGAGATCTACGAGCAGTACTTC. Protein product: CASSVGEIYEQYF.

The chain employs TRBV27 and TRBJ1-3; the D is unclear. Germline V gives CDR1 MNHEY, CDR2 SMNVEV (reference sequence). Trimming shortened V by 5 bases and J by 2 bases, and 16 bases separated the two germline ends. The CDR3 runs 16 residues. CDR3 loop: CASSPENGLAGNTIYF. The CDR3 nucleotides are TGTGCCAGCAGTCCCGAAAACGGGTTGGCTGGAAACACCATATATTTT.

In this sample, this clone turned up once. CDR3 nucleotide sequence: TGCGCCAGCAAGGAGGGGATGGCAACTAATGAAAAACTGTTTTTT. Amino acids: CASKEGMATNEKLFF. The rearrangement joins TRBV10-2 to TRBJ1-4; D is possibly TRBD1 (5 bases). V gave up 7 bases and J gave up 0 bases, with 12 bases separating them. The V gene's germline CDR1 is WSHSY and CDR2 SAAADI. The CDR3 covers 15 residues.

The chain joins TRBV25-1 to TRBJ2-6, with 9 bases fitting TRBD1. CDR3 size: 17 residues. V trimming: 3 bases; J trimming: 2 bases; junction bases outside the gene matches: 5. Looked up from germline, CDR1 is MGHDK and CDR2 is SYGVNS. The CDR3 DNA is TGTGCCAGCAGTGAGGCTTACAGGGGGCCTGGGGCCAACGTCCTGACTTTC. Residues: CASSEAYRGPGANVLTF.

V usage is TRBV2 and J usage is TRBJ2-5; 8 bases are shared with TRBD1. The CDR3 runs 14 residues. V trimming: 0 bases; J trimming: 7 bases; junction bases outside the gene matches: 4. Germline lookup yields CDR1 SNHLY and CDR2 FYNNEI. CDR3 nucleotides: TGTGCCAGCAGTGAAGCGGGACAGGATGGGACCCAGTACTTC. Translating gives CASSEAGQDGTQYF. The full variable domain, rest sourced from reference TRBV2 and TRBJ2-5, is EPEVTQTPSHQVTQMGQEVILRCVPISNHLYFYWYRQILGQKVEFLVSFYNNEISEKSEIFDDQFSVERPDGSNFTLKIRSTKLEDSAMYFCASSEAGQDGTQYFGPGTRLLVL.

The chain has TRBV28 and TRBJ2-7; 8 nucleotides line up with TRBD1. The J segment lost 3 bases and the V segment lost 6 bases, leaving 7 bases of the junction unmatched. Germline-derived CDR1 and CDR2 are MDHEN and SYDVKM. This CDR3 region has 14 residues. The CDR3 region has the DNA TGTGCCAGCAGGCTAACAGGGGGTAGCTACGAGCAGTACTTC. Translated, it gives CASRLTGGSYEQYF.

V and J are TRBV28 and TRBJ2-3, with D possibly TRBD2 on 6 matching bases. Trimming pared 3 bases from V and 2 bases from J, leaving 21 bases between. The CDR3 spans 18 residues. CDR1 is MDHEN, CDR2 SYDVKM, per germline. The CDR3, as DNA: TGTGCCAGCAGTTTTTCAGTCGGCCACCTGGGACTCACAGATACGCAGTATTTT. Translation gives CASSFSVGHLGLTDTQYF.

The gene calls are TRBV7-9 and TRBJ2-2, with 9 bases identical to TRBD1. With 6 bases clipped from V and 4 bases from J, the junction kept 9 bases outside the gene matches. CDR3 length: 16 residues. Germline CDR1 and CDR2: SEHNR and FQNEAQ (reference sequence). DNA for the CDR3: TGTGCCAGCAGACCCCGGGACAGGGATTTCACCGGGGAGCTGTTTTTT. Its protein product is CASRPRDRDFTGELFF.

Comment on this clone: The sample holds other DNA sequences that translate to the same CDR3. The genes are TRBV6-5 and TRBJ1-5; no reliable D call. Between the trimmed V and J ends, which lost 3 bases and 4 bases, there was a span of 7 bases. Germline lookup yields CDR1 MNHEY and CDR2 SVGAGI. The CDR3 totals 13 residues. In DNA, the CDR3 is TGTGCCAGCAGTTATCGAGGGAATCAGCCCCAGCATTTT. Translated: CASSYRGNQPQHF.

The chain combines TRBV18 with TRBJ1-1; weak D call: TRBD1 (6 bases). The CDR3 runs to 15 residues. Per the germline V gene, CDR1 is KGHSH and CDR2 is LQKENI. Trimming cost V 6 bases and J 3 bases, with 17 bases left between them. The CDR3 nucleotides are TGTGCCAGCTCGATCCTCGAGACAGGAGACACTGAAGCTTTCTTT. It encodes CASSILETGDTEAFF.

This chain links TRBV6-1 with TRBJ1-5, with D hard to call. Germline V lookup: CDR1 MNHNS, CDR2 SASEGT. Trimming shortened V by 0 bases and J by 0 bases, and 9 bases separated the two germline ends. The CDR3 extends over 16 amino acids. CDR3 region: CASSEASRYSNQPQHF. CDR3 coding DNA: TGTGCCAGCAGTGAAGCGAGTCGGTATAGCAATCAGCCCCAGCATTTT.

J is TRBJ1-5 and V is TRBV28; 10 bases are shared with TRBD1. Losses at the gene ends were 2 bases for V and 5 bases for J; bases not matched to a gene: 9. The CDR3 runs 17 residues. From germline, CDR1 is MDHEN and CDR2 SYDVKM. The CDR3 is CASSLRRDRGGYQPQHF. The CDR3 DNA follows: TGTGCCAGCAGTTTACGCCGGGACAGGGGCGGGTATCAGCCCCAGCATTTT.

This chain uses TRBV5-1 with TRBJ2-1; 8 bases agree with TRBD2. The CDR3 consists of 14 residues. V lost 0 bases to trimming and J lost 7 bases; unmatched junction nucleotides: 3. Germline V lookup: CDR1 SGHRS, CDR2 YFSETQ. The CDR3 DNA reads as TGCGCCAGCAGCTTGGCACTAGCGGTGAATGAGCAGTTCTTC. Its translation is CASSLALAVNEQFF.

V is TRBV4-1 and J is TRBJ2-1, with D possibly TRBD1 on 6 matching bases. With 2 bases removed from V and 3 bases from J, the gap between germline ends came to 8 bases. Germline V CDR1 and CDR2: MGHRA, YSYEKL. The CDR3 has 14 amino acids. The CDR3: CASSQNRVYNEQFF. CDR3 DNA: TGCGCCAGCAGCCAAAACAGGGTCTACAATGAGCAGTTCTTC.

This sequence joins TRBV7-8 and TRBJ2-4, with 7 bases lining up with TRBD1. The CDR3 extends over 15 amino acids. The J segment lost 6 bases and the V segment lost 1 base, leaving 6 bases of the junction unmatched. Germline V gene lookup returns CDR1 SGHVS and CDR2 FQNEAQ. CDR3 in DNA: TGTGCCAGCAGCTTAGACCTGGACAGGAGAAACATTCAGTACTTC. This gives the protein CASSLDLDRRNIQYF.

The chain has TRBV7-8 and TRBJ2-2; 9 bases map to TRBD1. V shed 3 bases, J shed 5 bases, and the junction held 4 bases outside the gene matches. The CDR3 is 15 amino acids. CDR1 and CDR2 from the germline V gene are SGHVS and FQNEAQ. The CDR3 region has the DNA TGTGCCAGCAGCTTGGGGACAGGGTTTACCGGGGAGCTGTTTTTT. Residues: CASSLGTGFTGELFF.

This clone was picked up one time. The genes are TRBV18 and TRBJ1-1; D not certain. The V end was cut by 1 base, the J end by 4 bases, with 7 bases between. This CDR3 is built from 13 residues. Germline V gene sequence: CDR1 KGHSH, CDR2 LQKENI. CDR3: CASSPLLTTEAFF. The CDR3 DNA follows: TGTGCCAGCTCACCACTACTCACCACTGAAGCTTTCTTT.

The V and J genes are TRBV5-3 and TRBJ2-7; D ambiguous. TRBV5-3 is an ORF for which the function is uncertain. Trimming took off 3 bases at V and 6 bases at J, with 7 bases between the two ends. The CDR3 loop spans 11 amino acids. The CDR3 region has the DNA TGTGCCAGAAGCTCTCTCTCCGAGCAGTACTTC. Translating it yields CARSSLSEQYF.

The V and J genes are TRBV10-3 and TRBJ2-1, with 12 bases aligning to TRBD2. Germline CDR1 and CDR2: ENHRY and SYGVKD. After removal of 4 bases from V and 4 bases from J, the junction contained 2 bases not matched to a gene. This CDR3 region has 15 residues. CDR3 nucleotide sequence: TGTGCCATCAGTGCAGGGACTAGCGGGTACAATGAGCAGTTCTTC. It yields the protein CAISAGTSGYNEQFF.

The chain employs TRBV18 and TRBJ2-3, with 8 bases matching TRBD1. Germline V gene sequence: CDR1 KGHSH, CDR2 LQKENI. This CDR3 has 16 residues. V was clipped by 3 bases and J by 1 base; unmatched bases: 6. In DNA, the CDR3 is TGTGCCAGCTCACCCCTCGGACAGGGAGGCACAGATACGCAGTATTTT. This encodes CASSPLGQGGTDTQYF.

The CDR3 loop reads CASSQVAGSNTGELFF. CDR3 DNA: TGTGCCAGCAGCCAAGTGGCAGGTTCGAACACCGGGGAGCTGTTTTTT. This chain links TRBV14 with TRBJ2-2; D gene uncertain. The V gene's germline CDR1 is SGHDN and CDR2 FVKESK. This CDR3 is built from 16 residues. The germline V and J ends were trimmed by 1 base and 0 bases, with 9 bases remaining between them.

The count of this clone is one. This sequence joins TRBV7-8 and TRBJ1-5; a possible D gene is TRBD1 (6 bases). With 0 bases removed from V and 6 bases from J, the gap between germline ends came to 18 bases. Germline V lookup: CDR1 SGHVS, CDR2 FQNEAQ. There are 17 residues in the CDR3. The DNA of the CDR3 is TGTGCCAGCAGCTTAGCCCCGGGAGGGGGTATCGGTCAGCCCCAGCATTTT. It is translated as CASSLAPGGGIGQPQHF.

The chain combines TRBV29-1 with TRBJ2-7; D is uncertain. Trimming took 0 bases from V and 7 from J, leaving 10 bases between them. This CDR3 has 12 amino acids. The germline gives CDR1 SQVTM, CDR2 ANQGSEA. CDR3 DNA sequence: TGCAGCGTTGAAGAGAGCCGTGGTGAGCAGTACTTC. Its protein product is CSVEESRGEQYF.

This clone was seen only once. V gene TRBV11-1 combines with J gene TRBJ1-5; 7 bases are shared with TRBD1. V dropped 6 bases and J dropped 4; count of bases not matched to a gene: 9. Germline V gene sequence: CDR1 SGHAT, CDR2 FQDESV (reference sequence). CDR3 length equals 15 residues. The chain's CDR3 is CASRHRAGGNQPQHF. The DNA of the CDR3 is TGTGCCAGCAGGCATAGGGCAGGGGGGAATCAGCCCCAGCATTTT.

This sequence joins TRBV7-3 and TRBJ2-1, with 9 positions matching TRBD2. The V and J ends lost 2 bases and 5 bases, in that order; junction bases with no gene match: 13. In germline, CDR1 is SGHTA, CDR2 FQGTGA. This CDR3 region has 18 residues. The chain's CDR3 is CASSLLGGYRLADNEQFF. The CDR3 region has the DNA TGTGCCAGCAGCTTATTGGGGGGTTACAGACTAGCGGACAATGAGCAGTTCTTC.

The V call is TRBV18, the J call TRBJ1-1; D is undetermined. V lost 1 base to trimming and J lost 2 bases, with 11 bases between them. Per germline, CDR1 KGHSH and CDR2 LQKENI. The CDR3 has 15 amino acids. DNA for the CDR3: TGTGCCAGCTCACCACTATCCGGGGTTAACACTGAAGCTTTCTTT. Amino acid sequence: CASSPLSGVNTEAFF.